This TCR beta chain was found in a study of cytomegalovirus exposure and HLA in healthy donors. CDR3 length: 18 amino acids. Germline V gives CDR1 MGHRA, CDR2 YSYEKL. V was trimmed by 0 bases and J by 5 bases, leaving 21 bases between them. 60 Vbeta and 13 Jbeta primers were used in PCR. Method: immunoSEQ multiplex PCR; TCRdb's copy keeps in-frame clones and lacks some. The listing records just over 80,000 clones. This sequence was found in a woman in her twenties or thirties in good health and CMV-seronegative. The gene calls are TRBV4-1 and TRBJ2-3, with D possibly being TRBD2 (6 bases). Sequencing input: PBMCs. The CDR3 DNA sequence: TGCGCCAGCAGCCAAGACCCTTTCCTCAGCGGGCGGTTAGATACGCAGTATTTT. This translates into CASSQDPFLSGRLDTQYF.